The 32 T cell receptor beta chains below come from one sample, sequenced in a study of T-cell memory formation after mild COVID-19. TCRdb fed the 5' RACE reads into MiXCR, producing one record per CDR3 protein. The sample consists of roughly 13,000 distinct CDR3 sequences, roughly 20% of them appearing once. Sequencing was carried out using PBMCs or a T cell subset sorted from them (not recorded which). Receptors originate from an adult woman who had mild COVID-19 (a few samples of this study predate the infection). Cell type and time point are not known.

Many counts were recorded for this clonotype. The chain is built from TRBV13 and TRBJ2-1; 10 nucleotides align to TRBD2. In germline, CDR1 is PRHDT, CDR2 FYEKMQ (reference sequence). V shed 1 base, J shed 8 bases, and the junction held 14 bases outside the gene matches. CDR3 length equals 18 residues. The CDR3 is CASSLEADGTSAIHEQFF. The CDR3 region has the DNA TGTGCCAGCAGCTTAGAGGCCGACGGGACTAGCGCGATCCATGAGCAGTTCTTC.

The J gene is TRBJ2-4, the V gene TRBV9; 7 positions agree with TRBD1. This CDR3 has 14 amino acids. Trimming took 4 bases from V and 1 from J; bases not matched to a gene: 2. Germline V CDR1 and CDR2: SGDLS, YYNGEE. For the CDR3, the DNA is TGTGCCAGCAGCCCGACAGGGGCCAAAAACATTCAGTACTTC. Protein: CASSPTGAKNIQYF.

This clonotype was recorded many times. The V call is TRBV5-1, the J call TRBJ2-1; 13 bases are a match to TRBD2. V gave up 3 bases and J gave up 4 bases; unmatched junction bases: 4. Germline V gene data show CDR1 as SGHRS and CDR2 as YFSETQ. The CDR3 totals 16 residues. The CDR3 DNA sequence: TGCGCCAGCAGCTCCAGACTAGCGGGGGGTTACAATGAGCAGTTCTTC. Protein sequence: CASSSRLAGGYNEQFF.

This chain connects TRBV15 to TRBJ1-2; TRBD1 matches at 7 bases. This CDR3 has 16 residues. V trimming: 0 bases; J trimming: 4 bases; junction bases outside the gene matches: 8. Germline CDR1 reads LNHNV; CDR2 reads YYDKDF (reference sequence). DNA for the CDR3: TGTGCCACCAGCAGAGACTTTGGACAGGCTGCCTATGGCTACACCTTC. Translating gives CATSRDFGQAAYGYTF.

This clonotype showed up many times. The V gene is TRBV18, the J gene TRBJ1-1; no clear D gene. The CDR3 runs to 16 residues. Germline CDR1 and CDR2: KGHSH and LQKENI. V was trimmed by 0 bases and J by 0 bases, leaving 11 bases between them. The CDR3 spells CASSPPGRSMNTEAFF. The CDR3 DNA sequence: TGTGCCAGCTCACCACCAGGCAGGTCGATGAACACTGAAGCTTTCTTT.

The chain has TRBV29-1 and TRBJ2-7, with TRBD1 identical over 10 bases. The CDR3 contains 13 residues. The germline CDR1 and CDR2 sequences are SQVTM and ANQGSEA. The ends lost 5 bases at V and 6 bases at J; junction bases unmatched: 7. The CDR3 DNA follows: TGCAGCGTTATAGACAGGGGGCAAGGCGAGCAGTACTTC. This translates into CSVIDRGQGEQYF.

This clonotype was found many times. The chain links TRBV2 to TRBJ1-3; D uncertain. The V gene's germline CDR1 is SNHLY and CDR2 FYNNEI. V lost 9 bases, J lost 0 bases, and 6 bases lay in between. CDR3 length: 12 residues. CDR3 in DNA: TGTGCCAGGAAAGCCTCTGGAAACACCATATATTTT. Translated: CARKASGNTIYF.

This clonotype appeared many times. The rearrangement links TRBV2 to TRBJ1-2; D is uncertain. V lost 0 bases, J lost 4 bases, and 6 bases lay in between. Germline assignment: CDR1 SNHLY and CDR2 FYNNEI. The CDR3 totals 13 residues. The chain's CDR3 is CASSEAGSYGYTF. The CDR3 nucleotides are TGTGCCAGCAGTGAAGCTGGGAGCTATGGCTACACCTTC.

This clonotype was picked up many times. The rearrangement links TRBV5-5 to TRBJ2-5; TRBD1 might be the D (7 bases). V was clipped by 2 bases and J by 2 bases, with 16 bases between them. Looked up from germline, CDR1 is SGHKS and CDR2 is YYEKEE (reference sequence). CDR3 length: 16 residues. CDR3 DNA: TGTGCCAGCAGCTTAGGGCCGACAGGGAGGCAAGAGACCCAGTACTTC. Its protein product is CASSLGPTGRQETQYF.

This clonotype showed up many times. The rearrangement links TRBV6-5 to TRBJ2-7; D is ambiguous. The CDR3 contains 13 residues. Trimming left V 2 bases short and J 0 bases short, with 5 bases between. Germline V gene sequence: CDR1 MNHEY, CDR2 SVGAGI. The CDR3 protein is CASSYRFSYEQYF. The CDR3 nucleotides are TGTGCCAGCAGTTACAGGTTCTCCTACGAGCAGTACTTC.

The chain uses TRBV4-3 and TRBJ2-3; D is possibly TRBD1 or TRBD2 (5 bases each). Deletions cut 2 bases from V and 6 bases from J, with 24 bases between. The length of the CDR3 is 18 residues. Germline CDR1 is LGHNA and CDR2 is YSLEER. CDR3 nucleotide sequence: TGCGCCAGCAGCCAACTCCTTTTGGGGGAAGGGGACCCGGATACGCAGTATTTT. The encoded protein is CASSQLLLGEGDPDTQYF.

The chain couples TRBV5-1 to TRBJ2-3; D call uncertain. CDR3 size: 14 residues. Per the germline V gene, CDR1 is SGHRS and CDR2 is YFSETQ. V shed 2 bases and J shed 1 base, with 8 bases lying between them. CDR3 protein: CASSFERGTDTQYF. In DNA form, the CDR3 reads TGCGCCAGCAGCTTCGAACGAGGCACAGATACGCAGTATTTT.

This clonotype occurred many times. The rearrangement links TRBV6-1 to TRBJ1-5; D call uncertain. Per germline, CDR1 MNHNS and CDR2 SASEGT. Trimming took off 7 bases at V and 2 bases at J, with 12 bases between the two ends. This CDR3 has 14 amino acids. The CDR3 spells CASTPGIGNQPQHF. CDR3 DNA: TGTGCCAGCACCCCGGGGATTGGCAATCAGCCCCAGCATTTT.

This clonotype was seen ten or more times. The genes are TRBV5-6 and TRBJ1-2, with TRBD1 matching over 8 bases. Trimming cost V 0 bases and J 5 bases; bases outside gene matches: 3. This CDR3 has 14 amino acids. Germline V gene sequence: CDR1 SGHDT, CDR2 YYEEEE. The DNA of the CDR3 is TGTGCCAGCAGCTTGGGACAGGGGTTATATGGCTACACCTTC. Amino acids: CASSLGQGLYGYTF.

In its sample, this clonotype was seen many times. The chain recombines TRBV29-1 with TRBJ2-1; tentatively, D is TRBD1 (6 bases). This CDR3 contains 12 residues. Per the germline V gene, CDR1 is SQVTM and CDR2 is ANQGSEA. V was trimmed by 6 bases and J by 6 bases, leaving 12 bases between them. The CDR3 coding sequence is TGCAGCGTCGAATACAGGGTCAATGAGCAGTTCTTC. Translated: CSVEYRVNEQFF.

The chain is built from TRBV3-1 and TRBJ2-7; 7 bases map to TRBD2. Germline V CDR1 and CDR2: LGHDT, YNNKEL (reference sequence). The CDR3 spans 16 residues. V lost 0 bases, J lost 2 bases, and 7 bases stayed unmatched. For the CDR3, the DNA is TGTGCCAGCAGCCAAGATCCCGGGAGGCCCACCTACGAGCAGTACTTC. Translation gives CASSQDPGRPTYEQYF.

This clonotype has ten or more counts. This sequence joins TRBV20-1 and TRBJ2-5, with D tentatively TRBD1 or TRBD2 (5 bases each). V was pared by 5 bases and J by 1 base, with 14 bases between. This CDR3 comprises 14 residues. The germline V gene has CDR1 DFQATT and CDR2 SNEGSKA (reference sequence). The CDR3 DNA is TGCAGTGCTTCCACCCCGGGGACCCAAGAGACCCAGTACTTC. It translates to CSASTPGTQETQYF.

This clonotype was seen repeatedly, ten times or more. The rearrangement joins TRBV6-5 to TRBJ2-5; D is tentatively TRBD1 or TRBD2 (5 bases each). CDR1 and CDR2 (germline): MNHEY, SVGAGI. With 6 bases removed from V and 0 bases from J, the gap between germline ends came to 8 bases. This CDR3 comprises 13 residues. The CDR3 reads CASSSGHQETQYF. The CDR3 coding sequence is TGTGCCAGCAGCTCGGGACACCAAGAGACCCAGTACTTC.

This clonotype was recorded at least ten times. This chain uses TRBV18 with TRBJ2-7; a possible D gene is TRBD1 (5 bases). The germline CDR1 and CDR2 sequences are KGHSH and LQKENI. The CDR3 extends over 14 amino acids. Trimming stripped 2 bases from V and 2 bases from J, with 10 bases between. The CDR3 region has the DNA TGTGCCAGCTCACCAGCGACAGATGCCTACGAGCAGTACTTC. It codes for CASSPATDAYEQYF.

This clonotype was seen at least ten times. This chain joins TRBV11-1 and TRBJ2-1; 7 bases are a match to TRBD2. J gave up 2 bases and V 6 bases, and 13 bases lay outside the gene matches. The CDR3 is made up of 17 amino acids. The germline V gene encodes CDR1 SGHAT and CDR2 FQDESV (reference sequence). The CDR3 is CASSSSGAASAYNEQFF. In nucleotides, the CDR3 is TGTGCCAGCAGTTCGAGCGGGGCCGCGTCGGCCTACAATGAGCAGTTCTTC. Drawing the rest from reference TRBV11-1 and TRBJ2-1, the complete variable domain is EAEVAQSPRYKITEKSQAVAFWCDPISGHATLYWYRQILGQGPELLVQFQDESVVDDSQLPKDRFSAERLKGVDSTLKIQPAELGDSAMYLCASSSSGAASAYNEQFFGPGTRLTVL.

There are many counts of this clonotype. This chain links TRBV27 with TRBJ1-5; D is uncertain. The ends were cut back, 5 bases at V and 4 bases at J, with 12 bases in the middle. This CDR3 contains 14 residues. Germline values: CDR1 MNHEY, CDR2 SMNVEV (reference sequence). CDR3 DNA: TGTGCCAGCAGTACGGGTCTGGGGAATCAGCCCCAGCATTTT. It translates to CASSTGLGNQPQHF.

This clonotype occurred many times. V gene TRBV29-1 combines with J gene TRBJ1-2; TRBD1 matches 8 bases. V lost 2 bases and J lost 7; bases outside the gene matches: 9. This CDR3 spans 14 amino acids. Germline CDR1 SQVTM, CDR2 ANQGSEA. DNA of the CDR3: TGCAGCGTTGAATTCGGGTCAGGGGGCAGTGGCTACACCTTC. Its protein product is CSVEFGSGGSGYTF. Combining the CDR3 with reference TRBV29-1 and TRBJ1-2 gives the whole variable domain SAVISQKPSRDICQRGTSLTIQCQVDSQVTMMFWYRQQPGQSLTLIATANQGSEATYESGFVIDKFPISRPNLTFSTLTVSNMSPEDSSIYLCSVEFGSGGSGYTFGSGTRLTVV.

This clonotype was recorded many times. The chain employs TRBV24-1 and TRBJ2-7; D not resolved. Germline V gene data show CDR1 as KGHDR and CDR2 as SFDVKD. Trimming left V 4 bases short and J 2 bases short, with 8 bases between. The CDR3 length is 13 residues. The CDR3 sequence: CATSEAGAYEQYF. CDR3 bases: TGTGCCACCAGTGAGGCCGGAGCCTACGAGCAGTACTTC.

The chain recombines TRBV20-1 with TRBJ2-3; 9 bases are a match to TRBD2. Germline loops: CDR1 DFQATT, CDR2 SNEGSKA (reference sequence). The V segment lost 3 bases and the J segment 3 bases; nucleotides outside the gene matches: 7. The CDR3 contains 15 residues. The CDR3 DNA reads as TGCAGTGCTAGCCAAAGAACTAGCGGGACAGATACGCAGTATTTT. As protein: CSASQRTSGTDTQYF.

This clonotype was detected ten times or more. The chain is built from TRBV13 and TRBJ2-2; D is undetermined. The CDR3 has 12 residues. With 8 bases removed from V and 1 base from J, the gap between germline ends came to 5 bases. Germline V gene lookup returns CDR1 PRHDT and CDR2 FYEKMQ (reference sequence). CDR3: CASLGNTGELFF. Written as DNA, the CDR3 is TGTGCCAGCCTCGGGAACACCGGGGAGCTGTTTTTT.

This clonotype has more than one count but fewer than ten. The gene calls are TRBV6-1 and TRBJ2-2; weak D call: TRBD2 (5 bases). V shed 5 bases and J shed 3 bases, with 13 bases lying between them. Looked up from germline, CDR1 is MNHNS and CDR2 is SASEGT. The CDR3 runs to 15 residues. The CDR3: CASSRTHGDTGELFF. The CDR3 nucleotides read TGTGCCAGCAGTAGGACTCACGGGGACACCGGGGAGCTGTTTTTT.

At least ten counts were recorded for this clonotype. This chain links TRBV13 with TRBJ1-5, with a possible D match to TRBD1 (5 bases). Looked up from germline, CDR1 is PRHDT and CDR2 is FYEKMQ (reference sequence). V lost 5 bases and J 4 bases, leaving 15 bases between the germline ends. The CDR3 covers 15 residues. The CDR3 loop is CASSKGVGVNQPQHF. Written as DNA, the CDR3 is TGTGCCAGCAGCAAAGGGGTGGGAGTAAATCAGCCCCAGCATTTT.

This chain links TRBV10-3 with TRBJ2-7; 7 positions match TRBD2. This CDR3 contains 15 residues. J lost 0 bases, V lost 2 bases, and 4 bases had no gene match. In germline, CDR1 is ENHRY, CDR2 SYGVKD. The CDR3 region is CAISEPRGGSYEQYF. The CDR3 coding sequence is TGTGCCATCAGTGAGCCGCGCGGGGGCTCCTACGAGCAGTACTTC.

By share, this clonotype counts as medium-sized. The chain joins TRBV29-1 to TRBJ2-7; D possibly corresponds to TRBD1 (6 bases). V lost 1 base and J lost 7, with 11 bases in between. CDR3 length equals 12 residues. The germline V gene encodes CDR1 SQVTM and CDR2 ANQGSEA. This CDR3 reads CSVEGIGGEQYF. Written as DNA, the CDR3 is TGCAGCGTTGAAGGCATAGGGGGAGAGCAGTACTTC.

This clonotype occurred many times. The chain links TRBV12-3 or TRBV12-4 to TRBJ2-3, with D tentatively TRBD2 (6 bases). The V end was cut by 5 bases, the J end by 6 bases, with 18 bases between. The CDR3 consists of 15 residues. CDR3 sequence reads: CASSATGLIGDTQYF. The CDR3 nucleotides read TGTGCCAGCAGTGCTACGGGACTCATTGGGGATACGCAGTATTTT.

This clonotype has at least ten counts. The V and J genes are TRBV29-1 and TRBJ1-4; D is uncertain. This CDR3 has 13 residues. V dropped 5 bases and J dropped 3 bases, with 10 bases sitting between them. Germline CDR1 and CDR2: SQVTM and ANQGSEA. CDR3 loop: CSVSGLANEKLFF. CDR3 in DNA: TGCAGCGTTTCCGGGTTAGCTAATGAAAAACTGTTTTTT.

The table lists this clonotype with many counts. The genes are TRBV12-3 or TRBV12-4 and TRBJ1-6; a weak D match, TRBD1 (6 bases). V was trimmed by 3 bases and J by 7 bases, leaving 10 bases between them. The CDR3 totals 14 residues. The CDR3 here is CASSLDSLNSPLHF. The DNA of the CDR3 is TGTGCCAGCAGTTTGGACAGCCTGAATTCACCCCTCCACTTT.